This T cell receptor (beta chain) was sequenced during a study of blood T cell repertoires in COVID-19. Data came from immunoSEQ multiplex PCR; TCRdb stores just in-frame clones and leaves some out. Here the sample spans about 310,000 clones, around 87% being singletons. This CDR3 spans 16 amino acids. With V trimmed by 3 bases and J by 3 bases, 6 bases remained unmatched. CDR1 and CDR2 from the germline V gene are KGHSH and LQKENI. This clonotype was obtained from a man aged 45-65 years with active or convalescent COVID-19. The gene calls are TRBV18 and TRBJ2-2, with 8 bases identical to TRBD1. Source material: peripheral blood. The CDR3 loop is CASSPDRVRDTGELFF. The CDR3 DNA sequence: TGTGCCAGCTCACCGGACAGGGTGCGGGACACCGGGGAGCTGTTTTTT.